Each of the 25 T cell receptor beta chains below was sequenced from the same sample in a study of blood T cell repertoires in COVID-19. Generated by immunoSEQ multiplex PCR, the TCRdb table keeps only in-frame clones and is missing some. The repertoire holds more than 250,000 clones, with 85% to 90% as singletons. Sequenced material: PBMCs or T cells enriched from blood (not recorded which). The receptors come from a woman between 18 and 29 years old with acute COVID-19.

The chain couples TRBV5-1 to TRBJ2-5, with TRBD1 identical over 8 bases. Germline assignment: CDR1 SGHRS and CDR2 YFSETQ. V shed 4 bases, J shed 4 bases, and the junction held 12 bases outside the gene matches. The CDR3 totals 16 residues. The CDR3 DNA sequence: TGCGCCAGCAGCGGATACCGACAGGGGCGAGGAGAGACCCAGTACTTC. Its protein product is CASSGYRQGRGETQYF.

The chain links TRBV11-2 to TRBJ2-7; 8 bases map to TRBD1. Germline V gene sequence: CDR1 SGHAT, CDR2 FQNNGV. Trimming removed 4 bases from V and 3 bases from J; junction bases left unmatched: 5. CDR3 length: 14 residues. CDR3 residues: CASSYGTGDYEQYF. The CDR3 coding sequence is TGTGCCAGCAGCTACGGGACAGGCGACTACGAGCAGTACTTC.

This clone was found once. The rearrangement joins TRBV7-6 to TRBJ2-1; 12 bases fit TRBD2. Germline V lookup: CDR1 SGHVS, CDR2 FNYEAQ. The CDR3 is 16 residues long. With V trimmed by 3 bases and J by 9 bases, 9 bases remained unmatched. Here the CDR3 reads CASSLMTSGRLGEQFF. The DNA for the CDR3 is TGTGCCAGCAGCTTGATGACTAGCGGGAGATTGGGTGAGCAGTTCTTC.

The gene calls are TRBV18 and TRBJ1-5, with D maybe TRBD1 (6 bases). Germline CDR1 is KGHSH and CDR2 is LQKENI. Trimming shortened V by 3 bases and J by 6 bases, and 18 bases separated the two germline ends. This CDR3 spans 16 amino acids. Here the CDR3 reads CASSPPRTARSQPQHF. Here the CDR3 DNA reads TGTGCCAGCTCACCTCCCCGGACAGCGAGGAGTCAGCCCCAGCATTTT.

Of note for this clone: At the DNA level, this CDR3 is encoded by other sequences in the same sample as well. This sequence joins TRBV4-1 and TRBJ2-7, with D perhaps TRBD2 (6 bases). Germline values: CDR1 MGHRA, CDR2 YSYEKL. The CDR3 is 15 residues long. V was clipped by 1 base and J by 2 bases, with 12 bases between them. CDR3 region: CASSQAPGTAYEQYF. DNA for the CDR3: TGCGCCAGCAGCCAAGCTCCCGGGACTGCCTACGAGCAGTACTTC.

J is TRBJ2-7 and V is TRBV7-9; a weak D match, TRBD2 (5 bases). CDR3 length equals 12 residues. V was trimmed by 8 bases and J by 2 bases, leaving 10 bases between them. Germline loops: CDR1 SEHNR, CDR2 FQNEAQ (reference sequence). CDR3 in DNA: TGTGCCAGCGGGAGCACAGCCTACGAGCAGTACTTC. It specifies CASGSTAYEQYF. Using reference TRBV7-9 and TRBJ2-7 for the parts outside the CDR3, the full variable domain is DTGVSQNPRHKITKRGQNVTFRCDPISEHNRLYWYRQTLGQGPEFLTYFQNEAQLEKSRLLSDRFSAERPKGSFSTLEIQRTEQGDSAMYLCASGSTAYEQYFGPGTRLTVT.

V usage is TRBV4-1 and J usage is TRBJ2-1; a weak D match, TRBD2 (5 bases). Trimming removed 1 base from V and 1 base from J, with 14 bases in between. Per the germline V gene, CDR1 is MGHRA and CDR2 is YSYEKL. The CDR3 is 17 amino acids. CDR3 sequence reads: CASSQGLGRGSYNEQFF. The CDR3 DNA is TGCGCCAGCAGCCAAGGCTTGGGGAGAGGGTCCTACAATGAGCAGTTCTTC.

V and J are TRBV29-1 and TRBJ1-1; 12 bases align to TRBD1. The CDR3 has 13 amino acids. With 6 bases clipped from V and 1 base from J, the junction kept 0 bases outside the gene matches. From germline, CDR1 is SQVTM and CDR2 ANQGSEA. CDR3 coding DNA: TGCAGCGTGGGACAGGGGGCGAACACTGAAGCTTTCTTT. Encoded protein: CSVGQGANTEAFF.

This clone is a singleton in its sample. This sequence joins TRBV19 and TRBJ1-6; 8 bases line up with TRBD1. Germline V CDR1 and CDR2: LNHDA, SQIVND (reference sequence). Germline trimming cut 7 bases from V and 9 bases from J; bases unmatched to any gene: 5. This CDR3 is built from 13 residues. The CDR3 DNA follows: TGTGCCAGTACCGGGACAGGCGCTTCACCCCTCCACTTT. Translated: CASTGTGASPLHF.

The V and J genes are TRBV24-1 and TRBJ1-5; 7 nucleotides line up with TRBD1. The CDR3 totals 15 residues. Germline CDR1 KGHDR, CDR2 SFDVKD. The V gene end was trimmed by 6 bases and the J gene end by 0 bases; junction bases not matched to a gene: 4. The CDR3 spells CATSRGTDSNQPQHF. CDR3 DNA: TGTGCCACCAGTCGCGGGACAGATAGCAATCAGCCCCAGCATTTT.

This clone was detected a few times. CDR3 nucleotides: TGTGCCAGCAGCCCGGGGACTAGGACCATCCATGAGCAGTTCTTC. Translated, it gives CASSPGTRTIHEQFF. V and J are TRBV28 and TRBJ2-1; 8 bases are shared with TRBD2. V gave up 6 bases and J gave up 8 bases; unmatched junction bases: 12. The CDR3 is 15 amino acids. Germline V gene lookup returns CDR1 MDHEN and CDR2 SYDVKM.

The V call is TRBV4-1, the J call TRBJ1-2; D perhaps matches TRBD1 (5 bases). Germline lookup yields CDR1 MGHRA and CDR2 YSYEKL. The CDR3 consists of 16 residues. V was pared by 3 bases and J by 3 bases, with 17 bases between. CDR3 protein: CASSQVPGGLYYGYTF. CDR3 DNA sequence: TGCGCCAGCAGCCAGGTTCCCGGGGGTCTGTACTATGGCTACACCTTC.

CDR3 sequence: CASSTSGLTNEKLFF. CDR3 nucleotides: TGTGCCAGTAGTACCTCAGGGCTAACTAATGAAAAACTGTTTTTT. The rearrangement links TRBV19 to TRBJ1-4; tentative D call: TRBD1 (5 bases). Trimming pared 4 bases from V and 1 base from J, leaving 10 bases between. CDR3 length: 15 residues. CDR1 LNHDA and CDR2 SQIVND come from the germline V gene (reference sequence).

The rearrangement joins TRBV5-1 to TRBJ2-4; weak D call: TRBD2 (7 bases). V lost 3 bases to trimming and J lost 0 bases, with 13 bases between them. This CDR3 has 16 residues. CDR1 and CDR2 (germline): SGHRS, YFSETQ. The CDR3 region has the DNA TGCGCCAGCAGCTCGGGGGGACACCGAGCCAAAAACATTCAGTACTTC. Its translation is CASSSGGHRAKNIQYF.

The chain couples TRBV18 to TRBJ1-1; no reliable D call. This CDR3 is 14 amino acids long. The V end was cut by 6 bases, the J end by 0 bases, with 11 bases between. The germline CDR1 and CDR2 sequences are KGHSH and LQKENI. This CDR3 is CASSRSMVNTEAFF. DNA of the CDR3: TGTGCCAGCTCGAGGAGCATGGTGAACACTGAAGCTTTCTTT.

The chain is built from TRBV3-1 (or the pseudogene TRBV3-2) and TRBJ1-5; D is unclear. V dropped 1 base and J dropped 3 bases, with 7 bases sitting between them. The length of the CDR3 is 14 residues. Germline assignment: CDR1 LGHDT and CDR2 YNNKEL (reference sequence). The CDR3 protein is CASSQGTVNQPQHF. In DNA form, the CDR3 reads TGTGCCAGCAGCCAAGGGACTGTCAATCAGCCCCAGCATTTT.

The rearrangement uses TRBV7-9 and TRBJ1-4; TRBD1 agrees at 7 bases. Germline assignment: CDR1 SEHNR and CDR2 FQNEAQ (reference sequence). V shed 5 bases, J shed 0 bases, and the junction held 6 bases outside the gene matches. The CDR3 runs to 16 residues. The CDR3 spells CASSATGRPTNEKLFF. In DNA form, the CDR3 reads TGTGCCAGCAGCGCGACAGGGCGTCCAACTAATGAAAAACTGTTTTTT.

This chain links TRBV7-9 with TRBJ2-5, with a weak D call TRBD2 (5 bases). V dropped 2 bases and J dropped 2 bases, with 6 bases sitting between them. CDR3 size: 13 residues. Looked up from germline, CDR1 is SEHNR and CDR2 is FQNEAQ (reference sequence). The CDR3 DNA reads as TGTGCCAGCAGCTTAAGCGGACAAGAGACCCAGTACTTC. It translates to CASSLSGQETQYF.

V is TRBV2 and J is TRBJ2-1; D may be TRBD2 (5 bases). Trimming left V 11 bases short and J 7 bases short, with 21 bases between. Germline V gives CDR1 SNHLY, CDR2 FYNNEI. This CDR3 is built from 14 residues. CDR3 in amino acids: CAGSRSGYWNEQFF. The CDR3, as DNA: TGTGCCGGGAGTAGGTCGGGATATTGGAATGAGCAGTTCTTC.

Comment on this clone: The junction departs from the called germline gene at one end, perhaps through a read error. This chain joins TRBV29-1 and TRBJ2-7; 10 positions match TRBD2. Germline V gene data show CDR1 as SQVTM and CDR2 as ANQGSEA. The CDR3 extends over 12 amino acids. CDR3 region: CSVEDVAGGEDF. The DNA of the CDR3 is TGCAGCGTTGAAGACGTAGCGGGAGGAGAGGACTTC.

The chain employs TRBV7-9 and TRBJ2-7; D might be TRBD1 (5 bases). V was shortened by 3 bases and J by 4 bases, with 13 bases between the two germline ends. The CDR3 runs 14 residues. Germline assignment: CDR1 SEHNR and CDR2 FQNEAQ (reference sequence). This chain's CDR3 is CASSLVAGPYEQYF. The CDR3 DNA is TGTGCCAGCAGCTTGGTGGCAGGGCCGTACGAGCAGTACTTC.

The chain's CDR3 is CASKDRDGQPQHF. CDR3 sequence (DNA): TGTGCCAGCAAAGACAGGGATGGCCAGCCCCAGCATTTT. This rearrangement joins TRBV12-3 or TRBV12-4 to TRBJ1-5; TRBD1 matches at 7 bases. V shed 7 bases, J shed 7 bases, and the junction held 7 bases outside the gene matches. The CDR3 is 13 residues long.

The chain uses TRBV6-6 and TRBJ1-1, with D possibly being TRBD1 (6 bases). The ends were cut back, 2 bases at V and 6 bases at J, with 13 bases in the middle. There are 14 residues in the CDR3. Germline CDR1 reads MNHNY; CDR2 reads SVGAGI (reference sequence). The DNA of the CDR3 is TGTGCCAGCAGTTACCCAGGGGTGAAGGCTGAAGCTTTCTTT. Translating it yields CASSYPGVKAEAFF.

In this sample, this clone turned up once. The chain has TRBV5-5 and TRBJ1-1, with D possibly matching TRBD1 (6 bases). With 4 bases removed from V and 4 bases from J, the gap between germline ends came to 8 bases. The CDR3 length is 12 residues. Germline V gene lookup returns CDR1 SGHKS and CDR2 YYEKEE (reference sequence). The CDR3 loop reads CASSQQGTEAFF. The DNA for the CDR3 is TGTGCCAGCAGCCAACAGGGCACTGAAGCTTTCTTT.

The gene calls are TRBV7-2 and TRBJ2-1; D is uncertain. The V and J ends lost 5 bases and 15 bases respectively, with 23 bases between them. The germline gives CDR1 SGHTA, CDR2 FQGNSA. The CDR3 length is 14 residues. CDR3 nucleotides: TGTGCCAGCAGCCCAGAGTCGCGCGGCTCGCGAGCGTTCTTC. Its translation: CASSPESRGSRAFF.